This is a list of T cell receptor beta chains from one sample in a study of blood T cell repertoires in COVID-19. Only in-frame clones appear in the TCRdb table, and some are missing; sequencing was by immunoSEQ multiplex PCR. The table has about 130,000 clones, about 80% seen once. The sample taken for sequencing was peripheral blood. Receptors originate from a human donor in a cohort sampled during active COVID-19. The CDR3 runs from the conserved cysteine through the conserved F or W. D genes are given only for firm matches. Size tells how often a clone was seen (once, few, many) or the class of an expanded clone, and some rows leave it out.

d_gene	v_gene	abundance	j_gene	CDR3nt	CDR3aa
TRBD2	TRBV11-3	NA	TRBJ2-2	TGTGCCAGCAGCGCCGGGGGGGCAGGATGGGACACCGGGGAGCTGTTTTTT	CASSAGGAGWDTGELFF
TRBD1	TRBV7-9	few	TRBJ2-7	TGTGCCAGCAGCGCCGGGACAGGGGTCCACGAGCAGTACTTC	CASSAGTGVHEQYF
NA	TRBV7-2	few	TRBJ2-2	TGTGCCAGCAGCTCTCGGACAGCGAACACCGGGGAGCTGTTTTTT	CASSSRTANTGELFF
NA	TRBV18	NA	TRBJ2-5	TGTGCCAGCCTCCGGGGAGTTCAAGAGACCCAGTACTTC	CASLRGVQETQYF
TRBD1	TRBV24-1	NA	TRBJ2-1	TGTGCCACCAGTGATAAGACCGGGACAGGGAGTAATGAGCAGTTCTTC	CATSDKTGTGSNEQFF
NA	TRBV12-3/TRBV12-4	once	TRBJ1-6	TGTGCCAGCAGTTTATCGGGGGATTCACCCCTCCACTTT	CASSLSGDSPLHF
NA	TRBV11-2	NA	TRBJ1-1	TGTGCCAGCAGCTTAGATCCAAGGGGCACTGAAGCTTTCTTT	CASSLDPRGTEAFF
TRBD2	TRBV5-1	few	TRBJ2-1	TGCGCCAGCAGCTTGTCGGCGGGGGGGCCGAGTGAGCAGTTCTTC	CASSLSAGGPSEQFF
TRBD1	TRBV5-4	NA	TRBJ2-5	TGTGCCAGCAGCACAGCCAGGGACAGGGAGACCCAGTACTTC	CASSTARDRETQYF
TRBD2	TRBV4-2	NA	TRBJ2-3	TGTGCCAGCAGCCAACGGACTAGAACAGATACGCAGTATTTT	CASSQRTRTDTQYF
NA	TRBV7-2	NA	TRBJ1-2	TGTGCCAGCAGCTTAGAGAACAGTGCCGCGTCTGGCTACACCTTC	CASSLENSAASGYTF
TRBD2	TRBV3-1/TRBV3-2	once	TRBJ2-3	TGTGCCAGCAGCCGGAGGTCTAGCGGGGGGAAATACACAGATACGCAGTATTTT	CASSRRSSGGKYTDTQYF
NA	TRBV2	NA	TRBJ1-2	TGTGCCAGCAGTGAAGGGCAGTACTATGGCTACACCTTC	CASSEGQYYGYTF
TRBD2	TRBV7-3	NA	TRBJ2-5	TGTGCCAGCAGCTTAGCGGGGGTCCCCCAAGAGACCCAGTACTTC	CASSLAGVPQETQYF
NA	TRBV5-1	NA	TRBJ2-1	TGCGCCAGCGAGCCAAGGGCGGGGCGGGGAGAATCAGGCAGCGAGCAGTTCTTC	CASEPRAGRGESGSEQFF
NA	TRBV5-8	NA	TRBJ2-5	TGTGCCAGTGACGCTTGGGGGCGACTAAGAGAGACCCAGTACTTC	CASDAWGRLRETQYF
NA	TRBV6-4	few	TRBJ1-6	TGTGCCAGCAGTGCCGGACAGTATAATTCACCCCTCCACTTT	CASSAGQYNSPLHF
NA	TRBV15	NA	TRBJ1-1	TGTGCCACCAGCAGACGCCGACAGGCGGAAGCTTTCTTT	CATSRRRQAEAFF